The 27 T cell receptor delta chains below come from one sample, sequenced in a study of gamma-delta chains in newborns, infants, children. TCRdb re-called the reads through CATT. The sample lists 7,200 or so delta-chain clones; more than 2% were seen once. The sequenced sample consisted of blood. These receptor sequences come from a child who was a newborn, infant or young child, either healthy, febrile or measles-vaccinated (not recorded which).

Sample share makes this clone large. The same CDR3 also results from other DNA sequences found in this sample. The DNA of the CDR3 is TGTGCCTGTGACACTGTACCGAGCTCCTGGGACACCCGACAGATGTTTTTC. Amino acids: CACDTVPSSWDTRQMFF. The chain carries TRDV2 and TRDJ3; no definite D call. Per the germline V gene, CDR1 is GEAIGNYY and CDR2 is EKD. The CDR3 totals 17 residues. Trimming shortened V by 1 base and J by 0 bases, and 9 bases separated the two germline ends.

This clone was seen more than once but under ten times. TCRdb records a much larger clone's protein for this DNA, with a difference at residue 8 that likely arises from a read error; the protein given is the translation of the DNA. Other DNA sequences in this specimen translate into the identical CDR3. The chain employs TRDV2 and TRDJ1; D gene unclear. This CDR3 comprises 13 residues. Trimming shortened V by 0 bases and J by 5 bases, and 9 bases separated the two germline ends. Germline V lookup: CDR1 GEAIGNYY, CDR2 EKD. The CDR3 sequence is CACDTGKVDKLIF. As DNA, the CDR3 is TGTGCCTGTGACACCGGGAAGGTGGATAAACTCATCTTT.

This clone showed up just a few times. The protein TCRdb gives is from a much larger clone and does not agree with this DNA's translation at residue 3, likely a read error; the protein shown here comes from the DNA. The chain links TRDV2 to TRDJ1, with D possibly matching TRDD3 (5 bases). Germline V gives CDR1 GEAIGNYY, CDR2 EKD. This CDR3 contains 16 residues. CDR3 in DNA: TGTGCCCGTGACACCTGGGCCCAAGAGGGCACCGATAAACTCATCTTT. Residues: CARDTWAQEGTDKLIF.

A remark on this clone: TCRdb records a much larger clone's protein for this DNA, with a difference at residue 11 that likely arises from a read error; the protein given is the translation of the DNA. This sequence joins TRDV2 and TRDJ3; 12 nucleotides match TRDD3. This CDR3 has 16 residues. V shed 3 bases, J shed 11 bases, and the junction held 7 bases outside the gene matches. The germline CDR1 and CDR2 sequences are GEAIGNYY and EKD. The CDR3 bases are TGTGCCTGTGACGTACTGGGGGATACTGACGCCCGACAGATGTTTTTC. Amino acids: CACDVLGDTDARQMFF.

This clone showed up just a few times. A single base separates this from a much larger clone, so it may be a read error. The CDR3 here is CACEGCGGWVTAYTDKLIF. CDR3 in DNA: TGTGCCTGTGAAGGGTGTGGAGGCTGGGTGACCGCGTACACCGATAAACTCATCTTT. J is TRDJ1 and V is TRDV2; the D gene is possibly TRDD3 (5 bases). Germline CDR1 reads GEAIGNYY; CDR2 reads EKD. The V and J ends lost 4 bases and 0 bases respectively, with 26 bases between them. The CDR3 is made up of 19 amino acids.

This clone was found many times. Possible read error: a much larger clone is one base away. At the DNA level, this CDR3 is encoded by other sequences in the same sample as well. The chain carries TRDV2 and TRDJ3; 7 bases line up with TRDD3. CDR1 is GEAIGNYY, CDR2 EKD, per germline. The CDR3 covers 18 residues. Trimming removed 0 bases from V and 0 bases from J; junction bases left unmatched: 4. The CDR3 nucleotides are TGTGCCTGTGACACCGGGGGATCCGGCTCCTGGGACACCCGACAGATGTTTTTC. Its protein product is CACDTGGSGSWDTRQMFF.

A remark on this clone: A read error is possible here, since a much larger clone lies one base away. The chain combines TRDV2 with TRDJ1, with 10 nucleotides matching TRDD3. The CDR3 has 23 residues. CDR1 is GEAIGNYY, CDR2 EKD, per germline. J gave up 0 bases and V 7 bases, and 31 bases lay outside the gene matches. The CDR3: CACLYKSRTIPGGYLVYTDKLIF. CDR3 nucleotides: TGTGCCTGCTTATACAAATCCCGAACTATTCCTGGGGGATATCTAGTGTACACCGATAAACTCATCTTT.

Turning to this clone: This may come from a read error, since a much larger clone is one base off. This sample also contains other DNA sequences that code for the same CDR3. The chain recombines TRDV2 with TRDJ3, with unresolved D. This CDR3 is 22 amino acids long. Trimming stripped 0 bases from V and 0 bases from J, with 23 bases between. Germline V gene data show CDR1 as GEAIGNYY and CDR2 as EKD. Written as DNA, the CDR3 is TGTGCCTGTGACACCGTATCGGGGTACGGGGCGAGAAGCTCCTGGGACACCCGACAGATGTTTTTC. Translated: CACDTVSGYGARSSWDTRQMFF.

This clone was seen only a few times. This DNA translates differently at residue 4 from the TCRdb protein, which is that of a much larger clone; a read error is likely, and the protein shown is the DNA's own translation. The chain combines TRDV2 with TRDJ1, with 8 positions matching TRDD3. The CDR3 is 19 amino acids. CDR1 and CDR2 from the germline V gene are GEAIGNYY and EKD. The CDR3 sequence is CACVTGGILSRGYTDKLIF. The CDR3, as DNA: TGTGCCTGTGTCACCGGGGGGATATTGAGCCGGGGGTACACCGATAAACTCATCTTT.

This clone has more than one count but fewer than ten. TCRdb shows a much larger clone's protein in place of this DNA's translation, and the two differ at residue 15, likely through a read error; the protein shown is translated from the DNA. This chain connects TRDV1 to TRDJ1, with D maybe TRDD2 (5 bases). V dropped 7 bases and J dropped 3 bases, with 33 bases sitting between them. The CDR3 runs 20 residues. CDR1 TSWWSYY and CDR2 QGS come from the germline V gene. CDR3: CALVDQLPYPRGTLPDKLIF. CDR3 DNA sequence: TGTGCTCTTGTCGACCAACTTCCGTACCCCCGGGGCACTCTCCCCGATAAACTCATCTTT.

This clone was seen a handful of times. This may be a read error, as it is one base from a much larger clone. The rearrangement links TRDV2 to TRDJ3; TRDD3 might be the D (6 bases). V lost 0 bases to trimming and J lost 0 bases, with 23 bases between them. There are 22 residues in the CDR3. The germline V gene has CDR1 GEAIGNYY and CDR2 EKD. Here the CDR3 DNA reads TGTGCCTGTGACACCGGCTCCCTACTGGGAACCAAGAGCTCCTGGGACACCCGACAGATGTTTTTC. Translated: CACDTGSLLGTKSSWDTRQMFF.

About this clone itself: A far larger clone is off by one base, so a read error is likely. The same CDR3 is also encoded by other DNA sequences in this sample. The CDR3, as DNA: TGTGCCTGTGACACCTTGGGGGATGCTTTGACAGCGCAACTCTTCTTT. Protein: CACDTLGDALTAQLFF. This rearrangement joins TRDV2 to TRDJ2; TRDD3 aligns across 8 bases. This CDR3 contains 16 residues. In germline, CDR1 is GEAIGNYY, CDR2 EKD.

This clone was seen more than once but under ten times. A much larger clone lies one base from this, so it may be a read error. The sample carries other DNA sequences with the same CDR3. The CDR3 loop reads CACDTIRTGGYGGSWDTRQMFF. In nucleotides, the CDR3 is TGTGCCTGTGACACCATCCGTACTGGGGGATACGGAGGTTCCTGGGACACCCGGCAGATGTTTTTC. The rearrangement uses TRDV2 and TRDJ3, with TRDD3 matching over 13 bases. CDR1 and CDR2 (germline): GEAIGNYY, EKD. The CDR3 sequence is 22 residues long.

This clone was seen many times. A far larger clone lies a single base away; this is likely a read error. This chain uses TRDV2 with TRDJ1, with 8 bases fitting TRDD3. Germline V gene lookup returns CDR1 GEAIGNYY and CDR2 EKD. J was trimmed by 1 base and V by 2 bases; bases with no gene match: 2. This CDR3 region has 14 residues. CDR3 in amino acids: CACDKLGATDKLIF. The DNA for the CDR3 is TGTGCCTGTGACAAACTGGGGGCCACCGATAAACTCATCTTT.

This clone has more than one count but fewer than ten. A much larger clonotype is one base distant, so this may be a read error. Other DNA sequences of this sample code for an identical CDR3. The V call is TRDV2, the J call TRDJ2; D may be TRDD3 (6 bases). The CDR3 is made up of 18 amino acids. Germline CDR1 and CDR2: GEAIGNYY and EKD. The V end lost 0 bases, the J end lost 0 bases, and 16 bases lay between the germline ends. CDR3: CACDTWGYDRALTAQLFF. The DNA for the CDR3 is TGTGCCTGTGACACCTGGGGGTACGATAGGGCTTTGACAGCACAACTCTTCTTT.

Comments on this clone: The amino acid sequence in TCRdb belongs to a much larger clone and departs from this DNA's translation at residue 7, likely a sequencing read error; the sequence shown is translated from the DNA. This sequence joins TRDV2 and TRDJ3; D gene ambiguous. This CDR3 contains 18 residues. CDR1 GEAIGNYY and CDR2 EKD come from the germline V gene. Trimming removed 0 bases from V and 0 bases from J, with 11 bases in between. CDR3 in DNA: TGTGCCTGTGACACCCTGGTGGCTAGCTCCTGGGACACCCGACAGATGTTTTTC. Translation: CACDTLVASSWDTRQMFF.

A note on this clone: The germline gene is not matched at one end of the junction; a read error may be the cause. V and J are TRDV2 and TRDJ3, with 12 bases matching TRDD3. There are 20 residues in the CDR3. Germline CDR1 reads GEAIGNYY; CDR2 reads EKD. The CDR3 bases are TGTGCCTGTGGCCCTCTACTGGGGGATACAAAGTCCTGGGACACCCGACGGATGTTTTTC. This sequence encodes CACGPLLGDTKSWDTRRMFF.

Points on this clone: At one end, the junction sequence differs from germline, possibly due to a read error. This chain uses TRDV2 with TRDJ1, with D unresolved. The CDR3 runs to 12 residues. Germline CDR1 GEAIGNYY, CDR2 EKD. The CDR3 loop is CAWPEGTEKPIF. The CDR3 DNA is TGTGCCTGGCCAGAGGGAACCGAAAAACCCATCTTT.

With respect to this clone: TCRdb has a much larger clone's protein, which differs at residue 10 from the translation of this DNA, likely because of a read error; what is shown is the protein translated from the DNA. This chain joins TRDV2 and TRDJ3; D may be TRDD3 (5 bases). The CDR3 consists of 19 residues. With 0 bases removed from V and 0 bases from J, the gap between germline ends came to 14 bases. CDR1 and CDR2 (germline): GEAIGNYY, EKD. The CDR3 spells CACDTAVGLVSWDTRQMFF. CDR3 DNA: TGTGCCTGTGACACCGCGGTGGGGTTAGTCTCCTGGGACACCCGACAGATGTTTTTC.

This clone has more than one count but fewer than ten. The chain recombines TRDV2 with TRDJ3; perhaps TRDD3 as D (6 bases). CDR1 and CDR2 from the germline V gene are GEAIGNYY and EKD. This CDR3 is built from 19 residues. The V end lost 1 base, the J end lost 0 bases, and 15 bases lay between the germline ends. CDR3 coding DNA: TGTGCCTGTGACACTGGGAGATACGCAAACTCCTGGGACACCCGACAGATGTTTTTC. Translated: CACDTGRYANSWDTRQMFF.

Worth noting for this clone: TCRdb assigns this DNA the protein of a much larger clone, which departs from its translation at residue 6; this likely reflects a read error, and the protein shown comes from translating the DNA. The V and J genes are TRDV2 and TRDJ3; 11 bases map to TRDD3. CDR1 and CDR2 from the germline V gene are GEAIGNYY and EKD. V lost 2 bases, J lost 0 bases, and 5 bases stayed unmatched. The CDR3 spans 19 residues. The CDR3 here is CACDKALGDSSWDTRQMFF. CDR3 DNA: TGTGCCTGTGACAAGGCACTGGGGGATAGCTCCTGGGACACCCGACAGATGTTTTTC.

This clone was recorded a few times. The translation of this DNA and the TCRdb protein of a much larger clone differ at residue 5, probably owing to a read error; the protein shown here is translated from the DNA. V gene TRDV2 combines with J gene TRDJ3; 7 bases are a match to TRDD3. This CDR3 is built from 18 residues. Unmatched junction bases numbered 7, after V lost 3 bases and J lost 0 bases. Germline V lookup: CDR1 GEAIGNYY, CDR2 EKD. This CDR3 reads CACDAWGLSSWDTRQMFF. The DNA of the CDR3 is TGTGCCTGTGACGCCTGGGGGCTGAGCTCCTGGGACACCCGACAGATGTTTTTC.

As to this clone: The protein in TCRdb stems from a much larger clone and differs at residues 8 and 10 from this DNA's translation, likely a read error; here the protein is translated from the DNA. The chain couples TRDV2 to TRDJ3; possibly TRDD3 for D (5 bases). Germline V CDR1 and CDR2: GEAIGNYY, EKD. V was pared by 0 bases and J by 3 bases, with 14 bases between. This CDR3 region has 18 residues. CDR3 sequence: CACDTVLEDSWDTRQMFF. The DNA for the CDR3 is TGTGCCTGTGACACCGTACTGGAGGATAGCTGGGACACCCGACAGATGTTTTTC.

This clone was seen more than once but under ten times. Since a much larger clone is just one base distant, this may be a read error. Other DNA variants within this sample encode the same CDR3. This CDR3 reads CACDTASLGASSWDTRQMFF. The DNA for the CDR3 is TGTGCCTGCGACACCGCGTCTCTGGGGGCGAGCTCCTGGGACACCCGACAGATGTTTTTC. The rearrangement uses TRDV2 and TRDJ3; 7 positions match TRDD3. The CDR3 has 20 residues. Germline V CDR1 and CDR2: GEAIGNYY, EKD.

On this clone itself: This may come from a read error, since a much larger clone is one base off. The identical CDR3 is also encoded by other nucleotide sequences in the sample. This chain joins TRDV2 and TRDJ3; 10 positions match TRDD3. The germline V gene encodes CDR1 GEAIGNYY and CDR2 EKD. The CDR3 is made up of 16 amino acids. CDR3 coding DNA: TGTGCCTGTGACATACTGGGGGATGATGACACCCGCCAGATGTTTTTC. Encoded protein: CACDILGDDDTRQMFF.

In this sample, this clone turned up a few times. A much larger clonotype is one base distant, so this may be a read error. This sample includes further DNA sequences coding for the same CDR3. This chain connects TRDV2 to TRDJ1; 12 bases are a match to TRDD3. Germline CDR1 and CDR2: GEAIGNYY and EKD. This CDR3 contains 21 residues. This chain's CDR3 is CACDTLVLGDTRDRRTDKLIF. The CDR3, as DNA: TGTGCCTGTGACACCTTAGTACTGGGGGATACAAGAGATAGGAGGACCGACAAACTCATCTTT.

This clone was counted a few times. TCRdb lists the protein of a much larger clone for this DNA, which differs at residue 9, so this is likely a read error; the protein given here is translated from the DNA itself. V gene TRDV2 combines with J gene TRDJ3; D remains unclear. Trimming cost V 3 bases and J 0 bases, with 14 bases left between them. This CDR3 comprises 18 residues. CDR1 is GEAIGNYY, CDR2 EKD, per germline. CDR3 sequence reads: CACDARGLNSWDTRQMFF. As DNA, the CDR3 is TGTGCCTGTGACGCCAGGGGCCTGAACTCCTGGGACACCCGACAGATGTTTTTC.